This is a list of T cell receptor beta chains from one sample in a study of CD8+ T cells in alopecia areata. Repertoires were generated with immunoSEQ multiplex PCR, while TCRdb's copy carries only in-frame clones and drops some. The table has around 29,000 clones, approximately 60% seen once. Sequencing was done on a sample of NKG2D-high CD8+ T cells sorted from blood. The receptors were gathered from a human donor with alopecia areata. Each CDR3 is given with its conserved first and last residue. The order of the fields is D gene, CDR3 length, clone size, V gene, J gene, CDR3 protein, CDR3 DNA. D genes are given only for firm matches. Expanded clones get a size class; other rows say once, few or many, or leave the size out.

d_gene: TRBD1
len: 14
abundance: few
v_gene: TRBV23-1
j_gene: TRBJ1-5
CDR3aa: CASRSRDSNQPQHF
CDR3nt: TGCGCCAGCCGGTCCCGGGACAGTAATCAGCCCCAGCATTTT

d_gene: .
len: 13
abundance: .
v_gene: TRBV5-6
j_gene: TRBJ2-7
CDR3aa: CASSSDGAYEQYF
CDR3nt: TGTGCCAGCAGCTCGGACGGCGCCTACGAGCAGTACTTC

d_gene: .
len: 14
abundance: once
v_gene: TRBV6-5
j_gene: TRBJ2-7
CDR3aa: CASSYGSSRGEQYF
CDR3nt: TGTGCCAGCAGTTACGGAAGTTCCCGGGGTGAGCAGTACTTC

d_gene: .
len: 15
abundance: .
v_gene: TRBV27
j_gene: TRBJ2-7
CDR3aa: CASSFTGTWDSGQYF
CDR3nt: TGTGCCAGCAGTTTTACCGGGACATGGGATAGTGGGCAGTACTTC

d_gene: .
len: 14
abundance: .
v_gene: TRBV4-1
j_gene: TRBJ1-1
CDR3aa: CASSQVARNTEAFF
CDR3nt: TGCGCCAGCAGCCAAGTTGCCAGAAACACTGAAGCTTTCTTT

d_gene: .
len: 14
abundance: .
v_gene: TRBV6-5
j_gene: TRBJ1-1
CDR3aa: CASSYSITTVEAFF
CDR3nt: TGTGCCAGCAGTTACTCGATTACTACAGTTGAAGCTTTCTTT

d_gene: TRBD1
len: 18
abundance: .
v_gene: TRBV28
j_gene: TRBJ1-5
CDR3aa: CASSLTPGTGRRNQPQHF
CDR3nt: TGTGCCAGCAGTTTAACCCCTGGGACAGGGCGAAGGAATCAGCCCCAGCATTTT

d_gene: TRBD2
len: 16
abundance: medium-sized
v_gene: TRBV5-1
j_gene: TRBJ2-1
CDR3aa: CASRSQSGITYNEQFF
CDR3nt: TGCGCCAGCAGATCCCAAAGCGGGATTACCTACAATGAGCAGTTCTTC

d_gene: TRBD2
len: 15
abundance: .
v_gene: TRBV7-9
j_gene: TRBJ2-3
CDR3aa: CASSLIAGPQDTQYF
CDR3nt: TGTGCCAGCAGCCTTATAGCGGGCCCACAAGATACGCAGTATTTT

d_gene: .
len: 15
abundance: few
v_gene: TRBV27
j_gene: TRBJ1-5
CDR3aa: CASSSSGDGNQPQHF
CDR3nt: TGTGCCAGCAGTTCCTCAGGGGACGGCAATCAGCCCCAGCATTTT

d_gene: TRBD2
len: 10
abundance: hyperexpanded
v_gene: TRBV2
j_gene: TRBJ2-1
CDR3aa: CAGTSDEQFF
CDR3nt: TGTGCCGGGACTAGCGATGAGCAGTTCTTC

d_gene: TRBD1
len: 11
abundance: .
v_gene: TRBV29-1
j_gene: TRBJ2-1
CDR3aa: CSVGDSNEQFF
CDR3nt: TGCAGCGTTGGGGACAGCAATGAGCAGTTCTTC

d_gene: TRBD1
len: 14
abundance: .
v_gene: TRBV7-9
j_gene: TRBJ2-1
CDR3aa: CATPRDSSYNEQFF
CDR3nt: TGTGCCACCCCCCGGGACAGTTCCTACAATGAGCAGTTCTTC

d_gene: .
len: 13
abundance: .
v_gene: TRBV29-1
j_gene: TRBJ2-2
CDR3aa: CSVPTSGDGELFF
CDR3nt: TGCAGCGTCCCGACTTCTGGGGACGGGGAGCTGTTTTTT

d_gene: TRBD2
len: 15
abundance: .
v_gene: TRBV27
j_gene: TRBJ2-1
CDR3aa: CASSRSGGPYNEQFF
CDR3nt: TGTGCCAGCAGCCGGAGCGGGGGGCCATACAATGAGCAGTTCTTC

d_gene: TRBD2
len: 13
abundance: .
v_gene: TRBV2
j_gene: TRBJ2-7
CDR3aa: CASNPSGSYEQYF
CDR3nt: TGTGCCAGCAATCCTAGCGGGAGTTACGAGCAGTACTTC

d_gene: .
len: 14
abundance: .
v_gene: TRBV6-4
j_gene: TRBJ2-3
CDR3aa: CASSVAGAGDTQYF
CDR3nt: TGTGCCAGCAGTGTGGCGGGGGCCGGAGATACGCAGTATTTT

d_gene: .
len: 13
abundance: .
v_gene: TRBV27
j_gene: TRBJ2-7
CDR3aa: CASSFPGPGEQYF
CDR3nt: TGTGCCAGCAGTTTTCCAGGGCCTGGCGAGCAGTACTTC

d_gene: .
len: 12
abundance: .
v_gene: TRBV6-5
j_gene: TRBJ1-5
CDR3aa: CASSQLGQPQHF
CDR3nt: TGTGCCAGCAGTCAACTGGGTCAGCCCCAGCATTTT

d_gene: .
len: 11
abundance: few
v_gene: TRBV4-1
j_gene: TRBJ2-7
CDR3aa: CASSSNYEQYF
CDR3nt: TGCGCCAGCAGCTCCAACTACGAGCAGTACTTC

d_gene: TRBD2
len: 15
abundance: few
v_gene: TRBV10-3
j_gene: TRBJ2-3
CDR3aa: CAISDERDPTDTQYF
CDR3nt: TGTGCCATCAGTGATGAGCGGGACCCTACAGATACGCAGTATTTT

d_gene: .
len: 15
abundance: few
v_gene: TRBV28
j_gene: TRBJ2-1
CDR3aa: CASRRGLSSYNEQFF
CDR3nt: TGTGCCAGCAGAAGGGGACTGTCGTCCTACAATGAGCAGTTCTTC

d_gene: .
len: 14
abundance: .
v_gene: TRBV2
j_gene: TRBJ2-1
CDR3aa: CASSGGVRGNEQFF
CDR3nt: TGTGCCAGCTCCGGCGGGGTCCGTGGCAATGAGCAGTTCTTC

d_gene: .
len: 12
abundance: .
v_gene: TRBV29-1
j_gene: TRBJ2-7
CDR3aa: CSVWTSSYEQYF
CDR3nt: TGCAGCGTATGGACAAGCTCCTACGAGCAGTACTTC

d_gene: TRBD1
len: 15
abundance: .
v_gene: TRBV30
j_gene: TRBJ2-1
CDR3aa: CAWRNLDRAYNEQFF
CDR3nt: TGTGCCTGGAGGAACCTGGACAGGGCGTACAATGAGCAGTTCTTC